The clone carrying this T cell receptor beta chain was seen many times. What it recognizes is unknown. The data derive from a study of T cells in Graves' hyperthyroidism and ophthalmopathy. Findings of the study overall: Most clonotypes that expanded in the thyroid above 0.001 also showed up in blood.

Germline V gives CDR1 SNHLY, CDR2 FYNNEI. V trimming: 7 bases; J trimming: 7 bases; junction bases outside the gene matches: 11. The CDR3 runs to 15 residues. The investigators amplified TCR beta CDR3 regions from RNA transcripts. A first-round RT-PCR of the TCR CDR3 used the HTBI primer set. TCRdb analysed the multiplex PCR reads with MiXCR anew, one entry per CDR3 protein. The data hold 300,000 to 450,000 distinct CDR3 sequences, with around 14% observed a single time. No ophthalmopathy progression within 18 months constituted stable Graves' hyperthyroidism. The receptor was derived from a woman aged 55-69 years with Graves' hyperthyroidism. Sequencing used blood. This rearrangement joins TRBV2 to TRBJ2-1; TRBD2 matches at 9 bases. CDR3 sequence reads: CASTYFSGSGNEQFF. The CDR3 DNA follows: TGTGCCAGCACTTACTTTAGCGGGAGTGGGAATGAGCAGTTCTTC.